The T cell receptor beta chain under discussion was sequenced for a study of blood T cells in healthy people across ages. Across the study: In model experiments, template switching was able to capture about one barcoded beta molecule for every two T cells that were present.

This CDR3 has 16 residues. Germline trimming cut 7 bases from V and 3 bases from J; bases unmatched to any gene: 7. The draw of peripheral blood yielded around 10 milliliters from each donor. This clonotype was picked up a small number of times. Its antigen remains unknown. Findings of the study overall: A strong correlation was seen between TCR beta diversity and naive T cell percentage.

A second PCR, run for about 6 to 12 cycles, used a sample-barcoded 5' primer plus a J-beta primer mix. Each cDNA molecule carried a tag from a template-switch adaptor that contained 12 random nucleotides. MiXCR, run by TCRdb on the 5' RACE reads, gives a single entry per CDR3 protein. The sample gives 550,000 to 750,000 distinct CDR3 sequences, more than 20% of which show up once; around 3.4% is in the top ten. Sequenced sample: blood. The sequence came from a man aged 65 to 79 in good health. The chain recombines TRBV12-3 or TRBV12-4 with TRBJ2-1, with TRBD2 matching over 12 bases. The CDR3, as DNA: TGTGCCAGCACCCCGACTAGCGGGGGAATCTACAATGAGCAGTTCTTC. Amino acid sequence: CASTPTSGGIYNEQFF.